This paragraph reports one T cell receptor (beta chain). These data come from a study of patients and donors after allogeneic stem cell transplantation. The CDR3 length is 14 residues. Per germline, CDR1 DFQATT and CDR2 SNEGSKA (reference sequence). With 0 bases clipped from V and 6 bases from J, the junction kept 6 bases outside the gene matches. TCRdb analysed the RT-PCR reads with MiXCR anew, one entry per CDR3 protein. The profile covers a few hundred thousand distinct CDR3 sequences, with around 41% appearing a single time and under 14% taken by the ten largest. Material: blood, either unsorted or a sorted T cell fraction (not recorded which). The clonotype was recovered from a human donor who was either an allogeneic HSCT recipient or a stem cell or donor lymphocyte infusion donor (not recorded which). It is not recorded whose cells these are; they may come from a transplant donor. This sequence joins TRBV20-1 and TRBJ2-3; 7 bases line up with TRBD2. DNA for the CDR3: TGCAGTGCTAGAGAGGGAGGGCCCGACGATACGCAGTATTTT. This codes for CSAREGGPDDTQYF.